One sample yielded the 7 T cell receptor beta chains listed below, sequenced in a study of neurological immune-mediated disorders. TCRdb redid the calling of the 5' RACE reads with MiXCR, one entry per CDR3 protein. The data contain roughly 60,000 distinct CDR3 sequences, 9.5% to 12% of them singletons. The sequenced sample consisted of PBMCs. These receptors all come from a man between 60 and 70 years old in good health.

The chain employs TRBV18 and TRBJ2-1; D is uncertain. This CDR3 region has 13 residues. Trimming removed 2 bases from V and 5 bases from J, with 7 bases in between. CDR1 and CDR2 (germline): KGHSH, LQKENI. This CDR3 reads CASSPDTHNEQFF. In nucleotides, the CDR3 is TGTGCCAGCTCACCAGACACCCACAATGAGCAGTTCTTC.

This clonotype appeared many times. The V gene is TRBV7-2, the J gene TRBJ1-2; 9 nucleotides match TRBD1. The germline V gene has CDR1 SGHTA and CDR2 FQGNSA. The CDR3 loop spans 14 amino acids. The J segment lost 3 bases and the V segment lost 5 bases, leaving 4 bases of the junction unmatched. The CDR3 sequence is CASSPRTGDYGYTF. The CDR3 coding sequence is TGTGCCAGCAGCCCAAGGACAGGGGACTATGGCTACACCTTC.

The rearrangement links TRBV2 to TRBJ2-2; perhaps TRBD2 as D (5 bases). Germline V CDR1 and CDR2: SNHLY, FYNNEI. V lost 8 bases and J lost 3, with 10 bases in between. The CDR3 length is 13 residues. Here the CDR3 DNA reads TGTGCCAGCTTCGGGGTCTACACCGGGGAGCTGTTTTTT. Encoded protein: CASFGVYTGELFF.

This clonotype occurred many times. V gene TRBV10-3 combines with J gene TRBJ1-5; 8 bases line up with TRBD1. The length of the CDR3 is 16 residues. The trim removed 2 bases at V and 0 bases at J, leaving 3 bases unmatched. CDR1 and CDR2 (germline): ENHRY, SYGVKD. CDR3 nucleotides: TGTGCCATCAGTGAGGGGGGACAGGTTAGCAATCAGCCCCAGCATTTT. Residues: CAISEGGQVSNQPQHF.

This clonotype was counted ten times or more. This chain connects TRBV5-5 to TRBJ2-3; possible D gene TRBD1, 5 bases. This CDR3 spans 12 amino acids. Germline-derived CDR1 and CDR2 are SGHKS and YYEKEE (reference sequence). Trimming cost V 2 bases and J 6 bases, with 7 bases left between them. The CDR3 DNA is TGTGCCAGCAGCTTAGGGGTCGATACGCAGTATTTT. It encodes CASSLGVDTQYF.

The chain couples TRBV18 to TRBJ2-7; the match to TRBD1 covers 8 bases. CDR1 and CDR2 from the germline V gene are KGHSH and LQKENI. V shed 5 bases, J shed 7 bases, and the junction held 10 bases outside the gene matches. The CDR3 sequence is 14 residues long. The CDR3 nucleotides read TGTGCCAGCTCATCTGGGACAGGTGGCTTAGAGCAGTACTTC. This translates into CASSSGTGGLEQYF.

Ten or more counts support this clonotype. The V and J genes are TRBV5-1 and TRBJ2-7; D remains unclear. The CDR3 covers 15 residues. Germline V lookup: CDR1 SGHRS, CDR2 YFSETQ. Trimming shortened V by 6 bases and J by 6 bases, and 22 bases separated the two germline ends. CDR3: CASTNVKGPRAEQYF. The CDR3 nucleotides are TGCGCCAGCACTAACGTAAAAGGACCTCGGGCCGAGCAGTACTTC.